Below, 16 T cell receptor beta chains from the same sample are listed, as sequenced in a study of PD-1 blockade in classical Hodgkin lymphoma. After autologous stem cell transplantation all patients relapsed, and prior brentuximab vedotin exposure differed between cohorts. TCRdb keeps only in-frame clones here, not all; method: immunoSEQ multiplex PCR. The data contain 37,000 or so clones, around nine tenths of them seen just once; the ten biggest clones take up approximately 7.5%. This sample comprised peripheral blood mononuclear cells (PBMCs), obtained before the second cycle of nivolumab. Receptor source: a human donor with classical Hodgkin lymphoma.

The gene calls are TRBV9 and TRBJ2-3; perhaps TRBD2 as D (5 bases). V was cut by 3 bases and J by 4 bases, with 9 bases left in between. This CDR3 is built from 13 residues. Per germline, CDR1 SGDLS and CDR2 YYNGEE. The CDR3 reads CASSAGLADTQYF. CDR3 DNA: TGTGCCAGCAGCGCTGGACTCGCAGATACGCAGTATTTT.

The chain is built from TRBV9 and TRBJ1-1; possibly TRBD1 for D (5 bases). This CDR3 comprises 14 residues. V was shortened by 2 bases and J by 4 bases, with 12 bases between the two germline ends. Germline V gene lookup returns CDR1 SGDLS and CDR2 YYNGEE. CDR3 sequence: CASSVAGLGTEAFF. The CDR3 coding sequence is TGTGCCAGCAGCGTGGCAGGGTTGGGCACTGAAGCTTTCTTT.

The chain uses TRBV7-2 and TRBJ1-2, with D unclear. This CDR3 comprises 15 residues. Deletions cut 4 bases from V and 2 bases from J, with 14 bases between. Germline V gene data show CDR1 as SGHTA and CDR2 as FQGNSA. The CDR3 protein is CASSSKMTPNYGYTF. Written as DNA, the CDR3 is TGTGCCAGCAGCTCAAAGATGACACCGAACTATGGCTACACCTTC.

The table lists this clone with a few counts. The chain has TRBV4-1 and TRBJ2-1, with TRBD2 identical over 9 bases. CDR3 length: 16 amino acids. Germline assignment: CDR1 MGHRA and CDR2 YSYEKL. Unmatched junction bases numbered 6, after V lost 0 bases and J lost 6 bases. The CDR3 coding sequence is TGCGCCAGCAGCCAAGAATCGGCTAGCGGGGTCAATGAGCAGTTCTTC. Translation gives CASSQESASGVNEQFF.

The chain combines TRBV15 with TRBJ1-3; TRBD1 is a possible D gene (6 bases). The CDR3 is made up of 16 amino acids. Germline V gene sequence: CDR1 LNHNV, CDR2 YYDKDF (reference sequence). V lost 3 bases and J lost 15, with 27 bases in between. CDR3 in amino acids: CATSSFTGGAPRFEYF. The CDR3 DNA sequence: TGTGCCACCAGCAGCTTTACTGGGGGGGCCCCTCGGTTTGAATATTTT.

This clone has only one observation. The J gene is TRBJ2-7, the V gene TRBV5-5; 7 nucleotides align to TRBD1. Germline assignment: CDR1 SGHKS and CDR2 YYEKEE (reference sequence). V was pared by 3 bases and J by 0 bases, with 3 bases of the junction left unmatched. The CDR3 has 14 residues. The chain's CDR3 is CASSSRDSSYEQYF. The CDR3 bases are TGTGCCAGCAGCTCGAGGGACAGCTCCTACGAGCAGTACTTC.

Written as DNA, the CDR3 is TGTGCCACCAGCGGGCGGGAGGGCCTCTACGAGCAGTACTTC. It is translated as CATSGREGLYEQYF. This chain joins TRBV15 and TRBJ2-7; 9 bases match TRBD2. The ends lost 5 bases at V and 3 bases at J; junction bases unmatched: 5. From germline, CDR1 is LNHNV and CDR2 YYDKDF (reference sequence). The CDR3 has 14 residues.

The genes are TRBV6-5 and TRBJ2-3; perhaps TRBD2 as D (5 bases). V lost 0 bases and J lost 4, with 11 bases in between. CDR1 and CDR2 from the germline V gene are MNHEY and SVGAGI. This CDR3 is 15 amino acids long. CDR3 coding DNA: TGTGCCAGCAGTTACTCGAGAGGGAGCTCAGATACGCAGTATTTT. Translating gives CASSYSRGSSDTQYF.

This chain links TRBV5-1 with TRBJ2-5; D uncertain. The CDR3 is 15 amino acids. CDR1 and CDR2 (germline): SGHRS, YFSETQ. V was shortened by 1 base and J by 5 bases, with 15 bases between the two germline ends. CDR3 coding DNA: TGCGCCAGCAGCTTGACGAACTTCCTTCAGGAGACCCAGTACTTC. This encodes CASSLTNFLQETQYF.

The CDR3 is CASSQPGTGLHNYGYTF. Written as DNA, the CDR3 is TGTGCCAGCAGCCAACCCGGGACAGGGCTCCATAACTATGGCTACACCTTC. The chain uses TRBV5-4 and TRBJ1-2; TRBD1 agrees at 9 bases. The CDR3 contains 17 residues. Germline V gene lookup returns CDR1 SGHNT and CDR2 YYREEE (reference sequence). V lost 4 bases and J lost 1; bases outside the gene matches: 11.

The J gene is TRBJ2-1, the V gene TRBV5-8; 12 bases align to TRBD2. CDR3 length equals 16 residues. Germline CDR1 SGHTS, CDR2 YDEGEE. V was pared by 4 bases and J by 0 bases, with 2 bases of the junction left unmatched. Here the CDR3 reads CASSPTSGSSYNEQFF. CDR3 DNA sequence: TGTGCCAGCAGCCCGACTAGCGGGAGCTCCTACAATGAGCAGTTCTTC.

J is TRBJ2-7 and V is TRBV6-1; 9 bases match TRBD2. The CDR3 is 15 amino acids. Germline assignment: CDR1 MNHNS and CDR2 SASEGT. Trimming at V came to 6 bases and at J to 2 bases, leaving 8 bases not matched to a gene. The CDR3 here is CASRPGLAIAYEQYF. CDR3 in DNA: TGTGCCAGCAGGCCGGGACTAGCCATAGCCTACGAGCAGTACTTC.

This chain links TRBV28 with TRBJ1-5; D might be TRBD1 (5 bases). Germline CDR1 reads MDHEN; CDR2 reads SYDVKM. V lost 5 bases to trimming and J lost 4 bases, with 21 bases between them. The CDR3 extends over 17 amino acids. The CDR3 loop reads CASSLHGKGRGNQPQHF. In nucleotides, the CDR3 is TGTGCCAGCAGTCTCCACGGGAAGGGGCGAGGGAATCAGCCCCAGCATTTT.

Sample share makes this clone medium-sized. The chain couples TRBV13 to TRBJ1-2; D remains ambiguous. The germline V and J ends were trimmed by 0 bases and 0 bases, with 5 bases remaining between them. Germline lookup yields CDR1 PRHDT and CDR2 FYEKMQ (reference sequence). The CDR3 has 14 amino acids. In DNA, the CDR3 is TGTGCCAGCAGCTTAGGTCTTTCTAACTATGGCTACACCTTC. As protein: CASSLGLSNYGYTF.

This chain uses TRBV19 with TRBJ2-1; possibly TRBD1 or TRBD2 for D (5 bases each). From germline, CDR1 is LNHDA and CDR2 SQIVND (reference sequence). This CDR3 is 11 amino acids long. Trimming cost V 5 bases and J 14 bases, with 13 bases left between them. CDR3 residues: CASSVRDVEFF. The CDR3, as DNA: TGTGCCAGTAGTGTCCGGGACGTGGAGTTCTTC.

V and J are TRBV7-6 and TRBJ1-1, with D unresolved. Trimming left V 8 bases short and J 2 bases short, with 12 bases between. This CDR3 contains 13 residues. Germline loops: CDR1 SGHVS, CDR2 FNYEAQ. The CDR3 DNA reads as TGTGCCAGCGGCCGGAGGCTCAACACTGAAGCTTTCTTT. Protein product: CASGRRLNTEAFF. The variable domain in full, completed from reference TRBV7-6 and TRBJ1-1, reads GAGVSQSPRYKVTKRGQDVALRCDPISGHVSLYWYRQALGQGPEFLTYFNYEAQQDKSGLPNDRFSAERPEGSISTLTIQRTEQRDSAMYRCASGRRLNTEAFFGQGTRLTVV.